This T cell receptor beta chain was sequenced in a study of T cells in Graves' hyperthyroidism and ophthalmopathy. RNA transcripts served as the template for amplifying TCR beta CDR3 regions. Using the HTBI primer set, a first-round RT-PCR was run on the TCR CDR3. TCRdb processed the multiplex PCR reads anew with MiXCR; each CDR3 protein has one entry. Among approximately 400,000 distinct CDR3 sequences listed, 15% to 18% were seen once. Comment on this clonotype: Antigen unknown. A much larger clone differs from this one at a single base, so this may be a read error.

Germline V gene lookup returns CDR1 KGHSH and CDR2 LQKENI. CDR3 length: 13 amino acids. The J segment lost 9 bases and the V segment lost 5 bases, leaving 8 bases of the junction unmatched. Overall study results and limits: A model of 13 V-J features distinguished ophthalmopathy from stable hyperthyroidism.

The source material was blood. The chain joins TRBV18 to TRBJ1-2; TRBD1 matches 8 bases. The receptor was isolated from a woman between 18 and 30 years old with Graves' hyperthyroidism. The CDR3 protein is CASSADRAESYTF. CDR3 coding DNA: TGTGCCAGCTCAGCGGACAGGGCTGAAAGCTACACCTTC.